Shown below are 13 T cell receptor beta chains from a single sample sequenced in a study of T cell repertoires in cytomegalovirus infection. TCRdb independently ran MiXCR on the reads; one entry per CDR3 protein. The table has over 450,000 distinct CDR3 sequences, roughly 10% seen once. Sequences were obtained from PBMCs. These receptor sequences come from a human donor in good health (CMV status not recorded). Some clones in this sample may be carry-over from other donors' samples.

This clonotype has only a few counts. The gene calls are TRBV3-1 and TRBJ2-7, with D unclear. Trimming took off 0 bases at V and 5 bases at J, with 5 bases between the two ends. CDR3 size: 12 residues. The germline V gene encodes CDR1 LGHDT and CDR2 YNNKEL (reference sequence). The CDR3 DNA reads as TGTGCCAGCAGCCAAGATCCCCACGAGCAGTACTTC. It encodes CASSQDPHEQYF.

There are many counts of this clonotype. The rearrangement joins TRBV6-1 to TRBJ1-4; tentatively, D is TRBD1 (5 bases). The CDR3 has 16 amino acids. Trimming pared 3 bases from V and 0 bases from J, leaving 11 bases between. Per germline, CDR1 MNHNS and CDR2 SASEGT. CDR3 region: CASSDETVPTNEKLFF. The DNA of the CDR3 is TGTGCCAGCAGTGACGAGACAGTCCCAACTAATGAAAAACTGTTTTTT.

The V call is TRBV28, the J call TRBJ1-1, with D perhaps TRBD1 (5 bases). Germline loops: CDR1 MDHEN, CDR2 SYDVKM. Trimming removed 1 base from V and 5 bases from J, with 11 bases in between. There are 14 residues in the CDR3. The CDR3 nucleotides are TGTGCCAGCAGTTTATTCAGGGTTGGGACTGAAGCTTTCTTT. This sequence encodes CASSLFRVGTEAFF.

The J gene is TRBJ1-1, the V gene TRBV7-9; perhaps TRBD1 as D (6 bases). V was clipped by 5 bases and J by 8 bases, with 12 bases between them. The CDR3 has 12 amino acids. Germline-derived CDR1 and CDR2 are SEHNR and FQNEAQ (reference sequence). The CDR3 coding sequence is TGTGCCAGCAGCGCCCAGGGACAAGAAGCTTTCTTT. Its protein is CASSAQGQEAFF. Filled out from reference TRBV7-9 and TRBJ1-1, the complete variable domain reads DTGVSQNPRHKITKRGQNVTFRCDPISEHNRLYWYRQTLGQGPEFLTYFQNEAQLEKSRLLSDRFSAERPKGSFSTLEIQRTEQGDSAMYLCASSAQGQEAFFGQGTRLTVV.

This clonotype was counted ten times or more. J is TRBJ1-2 and V is TRBV28; D gene uncertain. The V and J ends lost 6 bases and 2 bases respectively, with 13 bases between them. CDR1 MDHEN and CDR2 SYDVKM come from the germline V gene. The CDR3 spans 14 residues. The CDR3 reads CASSQTTGNYGYTF. CDR3 sequence (DNA): TGTGCCAGCAGCCAGACTACGGGGAACTATGGCTACACCTTC.

The rearrangement links TRBV7-3 to TRBJ1-1, with 8 bases lining up with TRBD1. Per the germline V gene, CDR1 is SGHTA and CDR2 is FQGTGA. Trimming at V came to 5 bases and at J to 6 bases, leaving 11 bases not matched to a gene. This CDR3 contains 15 residues. This CDR3 is CASSPQDRVGAEAFF. As DNA, the CDR3 is TGTGCCAGCAGCCCCCAGGACAGGGTGGGGGCTGAAGCTTTCTTT.

A few counts support this clonotype. The chain carries TRBV20-1 and TRBJ2-7; 12 nucleotides line up with TRBD2. The CDR3 runs 16 residues. CDR1 DFQATT and CDR2 SNEGSKA come from the germline V gene (reference sequence). Trimming took 5 bases from V and 2 from J; bases not matched to a gene: 10. CDR3 sequence reads: CSARKLGLAGTYEQYF. In DNA form, the CDR3 reads TGCAGTGCTCGCAAACTTGGACTAGCGGGAACCTACGAGCAGTACTTC.

The table lists this clonotype with a few counts. This may be a read error, as it is one base from a much larger clone. This sequence joins TRBV13 and TRBJ1-1; D uncertain. The CDR3 is made up of 14 amino acids. Germline assignment: CDR1 PRHDT and CDR2 FYEKMQ (reference sequence). V gave up 2 bases and J gave up 0 bases, with 7 bases separating them. CDR3 DNA sequence: TGTGCCAGCAGCTTAACTCGGGTGAACACTGAAGCTTTCTTT. This sequence encodes CASSLTRVNTEAFF.

This clonotype was recorded many times. J is TRBJ1-2 and V is TRBV28; D gene ambiguous. The germline gives CDR1 MDHEN, CDR2 SYDVKM. The CDR3 is 14 amino acids. V lost 4 bases and J 7 bases, leaving 16 bases between the germline ends. This CDR3 is CASSSTVGLGGYTF. The CDR3 DNA follows: TGTGCCAGCAGTTCCACCGTGGGGTTGGGTGGCTACACCTTC.

This clonotype showed up many times. The rearrangement joins TRBV15 to TRBJ2-5, with D possibly TRBD1 on 5 matching bases. The CDR3 is 14 residues long. Germline CDR1 and CDR2: LNHNV and YYDKDF (reference sequence). Trimming removed 1 base from V and 2 bases from J, with 8 bases in between. CDR3 DNA: TGTGCCACCAGCAGAGCAGGGCTTCAAGAGACCCAGTACTTC. It translates to CATSRAGLQETQYF.

The V and J genes are TRBV12-5 and TRBJ1-1; a weak D match, TRBD1 (6 bases). Deletions cut 0 bases from V and 4 bases from J, with 15 bases between. Germline assignment: CDR1 LGHNT and CDR2 FRNRAP. This CDR3 comprises 16 residues. DNA of the CDR3: TGTGCTAGTGGTTTGGTTAAGGGGGGCGTCGGCACTGAAGCTTTCTTT. It encodes CASGLVKGGVGTEAFF.

This clonotype appeared many times. This rearrangement joins TRBV19 to TRBJ1-5; D is ambiguous. The CDR3 sequence is 13 residues long. Germline V gives CDR1 LNHDA, CDR2 SQIVND (reference sequence). V was cut by 2 bases and J by 7 bases, with 9 bases left in between. The CDR3 sequence: CASSIKGRQPQHF. CDR3 coding DNA: TGTGCCAGTAGTATAAAGGGAAGGCAGCCCCAGCATTTT. Full variable domain (remainder filled in from reference TRBV19 and TRBJ1-5): DGGITQSPKYLFRKEGQNVTLSCEQNLNHDAMYWYRQDPGQGLRLIYYSQIVNDFQKGDIAEGYSVSREKKESFPLTVTSAQKNPTAFYLCASSIKGRQPQHFGDGTRLSIL.

This clonotype has a handful of counts. The chain has TRBV4-1 and TRBJ1-5, with D possibly TRBD1 on 6 matching bases. V was trimmed by 4 bases and J by 7 bases, leaving 23 bases between them. From germline, CDR1 is MGHRA and CDR2 YSYEKL. The CDR3 extends over 17 amino acids. DNA for the CDR3: TGCGCCAGCAGCCCCCACGCCGGGACATGGGGCCGGCAGCCCCAGCATTTT. This translates into CASSPHAGTWGRQPQHF.